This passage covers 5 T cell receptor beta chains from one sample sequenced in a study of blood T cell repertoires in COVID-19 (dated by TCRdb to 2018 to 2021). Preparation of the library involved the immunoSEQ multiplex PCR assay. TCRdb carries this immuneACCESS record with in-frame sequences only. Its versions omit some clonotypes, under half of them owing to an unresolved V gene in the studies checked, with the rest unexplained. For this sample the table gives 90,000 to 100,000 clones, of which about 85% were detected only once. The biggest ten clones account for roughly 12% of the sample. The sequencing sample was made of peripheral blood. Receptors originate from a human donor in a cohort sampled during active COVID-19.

CDR3: CASSHGAGNTYEQYF. The CDR3 nucleotides read TGCGCCAGCAGCCATGGGGCAGGCAATACCTACGAGCAGTACTTC. V and J are TRBV4-1 and TRBJ2-7; possibly TRBD1 for D (5 bases). Germline assignment: CDR1 MGHRA and CDR2 YSYEKL. CDR3 length: 15 amino acids. Trimming took off 3 bases at V and 2 bases at J, with 14 bases between the two ends.

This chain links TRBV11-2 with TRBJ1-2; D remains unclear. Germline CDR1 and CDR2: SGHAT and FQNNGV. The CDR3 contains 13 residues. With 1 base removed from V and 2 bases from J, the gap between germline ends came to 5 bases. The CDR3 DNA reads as TGTGCCAGCAGCTTAGGCAGGAACTATGGCTACACCTTC. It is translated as CASSLGRNYGYTF.

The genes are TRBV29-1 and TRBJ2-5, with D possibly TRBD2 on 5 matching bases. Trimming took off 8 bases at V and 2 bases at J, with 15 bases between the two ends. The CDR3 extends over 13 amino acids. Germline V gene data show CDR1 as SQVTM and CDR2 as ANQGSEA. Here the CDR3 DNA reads TGCAGCCTTCGTTCGGGGTTTCAAGAGACCCAGTACTTC. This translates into CSLRSGFQETQYF.

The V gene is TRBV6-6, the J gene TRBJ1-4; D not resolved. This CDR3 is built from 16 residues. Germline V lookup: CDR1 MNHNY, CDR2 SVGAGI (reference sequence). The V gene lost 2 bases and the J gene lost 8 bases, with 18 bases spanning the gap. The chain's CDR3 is CASSYSQRGPGEKLFF. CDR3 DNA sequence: TGTGCCAGCAGTTACAGTCAACGGGGTCCGGGCGAAAAACTGTTTTTT.

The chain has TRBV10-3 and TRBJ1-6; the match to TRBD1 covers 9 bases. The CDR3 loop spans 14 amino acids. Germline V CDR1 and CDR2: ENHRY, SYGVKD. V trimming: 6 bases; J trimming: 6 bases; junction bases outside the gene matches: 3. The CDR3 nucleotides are TGTGCCATCAGAGGGGACAGGGTTAATTCACCCCTCCACTTT. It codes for CAIRGDRVNSPLHF.